The 26 T cell receptor beta chains given below trace back to one sample, sequenced in a study of cytomegalovirus exposure and HLA in healthy donors. The PCR contained 60 Vbeta and 13 Jbeta primers. This table comes from immunoSEQ multiplex PCR, and its TCRdb copy is limited to in-frame clones, with some not included. The data contain about 52,000 clones, roughly 72% of them singletons. Source material: PBMCs. The receptors stem from a woman between 45 and 65 years old in good health and CMV-seronegative.

The V gene is TRBV6-5, the J gene TRBJ2-5, with 7 positions matching TRBD1. Near its end, the DNA agrees better with TRBJ2-7, so the J call may be wrong. The CDR3 consists of 16 residues. Germline V gives CDR1 MNHEY, CDR2 SVGAGI. This CDR3 is CASSYSKDRSSYEQYF. CDR3 nucleotides: TGTGCCAGCAGTTACTCGAAGGACAGGAGCTCCTACGAGCAGTACTTC.

The chain uses TRBV5-8 and TRBJ2-5, with 12 bases lining up with TRBD2. V was pared by 1 base and J by 5 bases, with 9 bases of the junction left unmatched. Germline V CDR1 and CDR2: SGHTS, YDEGEE. This CDR3 contains 17 residues. CDR3 nucleotide sequence: TGTGCCAGCAGCTTGAGACTAGCGGGAGTAATGAGTGAGACCCAGTACTTC. It specifies CASSLRLAGVMSETQYF.

The chain joins TRBV28 to TRBJ1-1; 7 nucleotides agree with TRBD1. The CDR3 consists of 14 residues. Germline V CDR1 and CDR2: MDHEN, SYDVKM. With 4 bases clipped from V and 9 bases from J, the junction kept 11 bases outside the gene matches. The CDR3 protein is CASSSMTGRRKAFF. The DNA of the CDR3 is TGTGCCAGCAGTTCCATGACAGGGAGGCGGAAAGCTTTCTTT.

This clone has more than one count but fewer than ten. The V call is TRBV29-1, the J call TRBJ1-1; 9 bases line up with TRBD1. Per germline, CDR1 SQVTM and CDR2 ANQGSEA. There are 12 residues in the CDR3. V was pared by 6 bases and J by 6 bases, with 5 bases of the junction left unmatched. DNA for the CDR3: TGCAGCGTGGTCGGACAGGGGCCTGAAGCTTTCTTT. It encodes CSVVGQGPEAFF.

Only a few counts were recorded for this clone. The chain links TRBV11-2 to TRBJ2-5; possibly TRBD2 for D (6 bases). The CDR3 spans 14 residues. The V gene's germline CDR1 is SGHAT and CDR2 FQNNGV. Trimming removed 0 bases from V and 7 bases from J, with 12 bases in between. This CDR3 is CASSLEAGVWTQYF. CDR3 nucleotide sequence: TGTGCCAGCAGCTTAGAAGCGGGCGTGTGGACCCAGTACTTC.

The chain employs TRBV29-1 and TRBJ2-3, with 10 nucleotides matching TRBD1. The germline V gene encodes CDR1 SQVTM and CDR2 ANQGSEA. The trim removed 3 bases at V and 2 bases at J, leaving 8 bases unmatched. This CDR3 comprises 16 residues. The CDR3 protein is CSVDAWDRGNTDTQYF. The CDR3 nucleotides read TGCAGCGTTGATGCTTGGGACAGGGGAAACACAGATACGCAGTATTTT.

Only a few counts were recorded for this clone. V gene TRBV28 combines with J gene TRBJ1-2; perhaps TRBD1 as D (5 bases). The V end lost 8 bases, the J end lost 8 bases, and 21 bases lay between the germline ends. The length of the CDR3 is 14 residues. CDR1 MDHEN and CDR2 SYDVKM come from the germline V gene. The CDR3 here is CASRPFRVMEGYTF. The CDR3 bases are TGTGCCAGCCGCCCATTCAGGGTGATGGAGGGCTACACCTTC.

V usage is TRBV28 and J usage is TRBJ1-5; the match to TRBD1 covers 8 bases. This CDR3 is built from 15 residues. Germline V lookup: CDR1 MDHEN, CDR2 SYDVKM. J was trimmed by 1 base and V by 6 bases; bases with no gene match: 5. The CDR3 DNA is TGTGCCAGCAGCCCGCAGGGGGCGAGCAATCAGCCCCAGCATTTT. Amino acids: CASSPQGASNQPQHF. The full variable domain, its missing parts supplied by reference TRBV28 and TRBJ1-5, is DVKVTQSSRYLVKRTGEKVFLECVQDMDHENMFWYRQDPGLGLRLIYFSYDVKMKEKGDIPEGYSVSREKKERFSLILESASTNQTSMYLCASSPQGASNQPQHFGDGTRLSIL.

This chain connects TRBV28 to TRBJ1-5; D perhaps matches TRBD1 (5 bases). The ends were cut back, 2 bases at V and 7 bases at J, with 12 bases in the middle. In germline, CDR1 is MDHEN, CDR2 SYDVKM. CDR3 length equals 14 residues. CDR3 nucleotide sequence: TGTGCCAGCAGTTTAACTTGGGAGGGGCAGCCCCAGCATTTT. Translation gives CASSLTWEGQPQHF.

This sequence joins TRBV4-1 and TRBJ2-7; 7 nucleotides line up with TRBD2. Trimming cost V 1 base and J 2 bases; bases outside gene matches: 5. CDR1 and CDR2 from the germline V gene are MGHRA and YSYEKL. The CDR3 loop spans 15 amino acids. CDR3 region: CASSQGSGTTYEQYF. The CDR3 DNA is TGCGCCAGCAGCCAAGGATCGGGGACTACCTACGAGCAGTACTTC.

This clone appeared a few times. The rearrangement joins TRBV18 to TRBJ2-5, with 9 bases lining up with TRBD2. There are 15 residues in the CDR3. Looked up from germline, CDR1 is KGHSH and CDR2 is LQKENI. V trimming: 3 bases; J trimming: 4 bases; junction bases outside the gene matches: 6. The CDR3 here is CASSPAGGPGETQYF. The CDR3 region has the DNA TGTGCCAGCTCACCGGCGGGGGGGCCAGGAGAGACCCAGTACTTC.

The chain carries TRBV7-9 and TRBJ2-1; 9 nucleotides match TRBD2. The CDR3 has 15 amino acids. The V gene end was trimmed by 2 bases and the J gene end by 14 bases; junction bases not matched to a gene: 13. In germline, CDR1 is SEHNR, CDR2 FQNEAQ (reference sequence). CDR3 region: CASSLFGMLAGMEFF. DNA for the CDR3: TGTGCCAGCAGCTTATTCGGAATGCTAGCGGGGATGGAGTTCTTC. Together with reference TRBV7-9 and TRBJ2-1, the CDR3 gives the full variable domain: DTGVSQNPRHKITKRGQNVTFRCDPISEHNRLYWYRQTLGQGPEFLTYFQNEAQLEKSRLLSDRFSAERPKGSFSTLEIQRTEQGDSAMYLCASSLFGMLAGMEFFGPGTRLTVL.

The chain couples TRBV30 to TRBJ2-5; 9 bases agree with TRBD2. CDR3 length equals 16 residues. The V segment lost 4 bases and the J segment 5 bases; nucleotides outside the gene matches: 14. Germline V gives CDR1 GTSNPN, CDR2 SVGIG (reference sequence). Written as DNA, the CDR3 is TGTGCCTGGACCCTCTCTTGGGCGGGGGGGCTTGAGACCCAGTACTTC. It specifies CAWTLSWAGGLETQYF.

This clone was found once. CDR3 loop: CASSDPGQGNYGYTF. The CDR3 DNA reads as TGTGCCAGCAGTGACCCGGGACAGGGGAACTATGGCTACACCTTC. This chain connects TRBV6-4 to TRBJ1-2, with 10 bases identical to TRBD1. The germline gives CDR1 MRHNA, CDR2 SNTAGT. The CDR3 loop spans 15 amino acids. The junction had 2 bases not matched to a gene; V was cut back by 2 bases and J by 2 bases.

V and J are TRBV5-1 and TRBJ2-7; 8 bases line up with TRBD1. The CDR3 runs to 14 residues. The V segment lost 4 bases and the J segment 5 bases; nucleotides outside the gene matches: 8. Germline V gives CDR1 SGHRS, CDR2 YFSETQ. CDR3 loop: CASSVAGGQNEQYF. In nucleotides, the CDR3 is TGCGCCAGCAGCGTCGCAGGGGGCCAAAACGAGCAGTACTTC.

The chain recombines TRBV7-8 with TRBJ2-2; 9 bases map to TRBD2. The CDR3 consists of 20 residues. V shed 1 base and J 5 bases; nucleotides not matched to a gene: 17. Germline CDR1 and CDR2: SGHVS and FQNEAQ. The CDR3 nucleotides read TGTGCCAGCAGCTTAGATCGCGGGAGGGCCCTCTCATGGGCAACCGGGGAGCTGTTTTTT. Translating it yields CASSLDRGRALSWATGELFF.

This clone was observed a few times. The chain uses TRBV6-5 and TRBJ2-7; TRBD2 might be the D (6 bases). Germline loops: CDR1 MNHEY, CDR2 SVGAGI. V lost 0 bases to trimming and J lost 3 bases, with 9 bases between them. The CDR3 extends over 14 amino acids. In nucleotides, the CDR3 is TGTGCCAGCAGTTACTCTGGAGGGAGCTACGAGCAGTACTTC. Translated: CASSYSGGSYEQYF.

The chain uses TRBV29-1 and TRBJ1-2, with no clear D. Trimming shortened V by 6 bases and J by 8 bases, and 16 bases separated the two germline ends. The germline CDR1 and CDR2 sequences are SQVTM and ANQGSEA. The CDR3 has 12 amino acids. As DNA, the CDR3 is TGCAGCGTCGAGGGCGACCCTGGGGGCTACACCTTC. This gives the protein CSVEGDPGGYTF.

This chain links TRBV7-2 with TRBJ2-2; 11 positions match TRBD2. This CDR3 is 16 amino acids long. CDR1 is SGHTA and CDR2 is FQGNSA in the germline V gene. V trimming: 5 bases; J trimming: 3 bases; junction bases outside the gene matches: 5. The CDR3 loop is CASSPGLAGYTGELFF. CDR3 in DNA: TGTGCCAGCAGCCCAGGACTAGCGGGTTACACCGGGGAGCTGTTTTTT.

In nucleotides, the CDR3 is TGTGCCAGCAGCCCGACGGGAGTCCTCTACGAGCAGTACTTC. Translating it yields CASSPTGVLYEQYF. V is TRBV7-8 and J is TRBJ2-7, with D maybe TRBD2 (6 bases). This CDR3 spans 14 amino acids. V lost 5 bases to trimming and J lost 3 bases, with 14 bases between them. Germline V gene data show CDR1 as SGHVS and CDR2 as FQNEAQ.

Details on this clone: The junction and the germline gene differ at one end; a read error may be behind it. This CDR3 is also generated by other DNA sequences in the sample. This sequence joins TRBV5-1 and TRBJ2-3; the D gene is possibly TRBD2 (5 bases). CDR1 and CDR2 from the germline V gene are SGHRS and YFSETQ. The CDR3 is 13 amino acids. The CDR3 loop is CASSPGSTDTQYF. In nucleotides, the CDR3 is TGTGCCAGCAGCCCGGGGTCCACAGATACGCAGTATTTT. The variable domain in full, completed from reference TRBV5-1 and TRBJ2-3, reads KAGVTQTPRYLIKTRGQQVTLSCSPISGHRSVSWYQQTPGQGLQFLFEYFSETQRNKGNFPGRFSGRQFSNSRSEMNVSTLELGDSALYLCASSPGSTDTQYFGPGTRLTVL.

This clone was detected once. This rearrangement joins TRBV2 to TRBJ1-5; D call uncertain. V lost 5 bases and J 1 base, leaving 15 bases between the germline ends. CDR3 length: 16 residues. Germline CDR1 SNHLY, CDR2 FYNNEI. The CDR3 DNA reads as TGTGCCAGCAGTCCCCGAAAGATCGAGAGCAATCAGCCCCAGCATTTT. Translated, it gives CASSPRKIESNQPQHF.

This clone was found a few times. This sequence joins TRBV6-5 and TRBJ2-3; 7 bases agree with TRBD1. The length of the CDR3 is 15 residues. The germline gives CDR1 MNHEY, CDR2 SVGAGI. Trimming removed 0 bases from V and 2 bases from J; junction bases left unmatched: 2. The CDR3 nucleotides are TGTGCCAGCAGTTACTCTGGGACAGACACAGATACGCAGTATTTT. It specifies CASSYSGTDTDTQYF.

The V gene is TRBV5-1, the J gene TRBJ1-4, with a tentative D call TRBD1 (6 bases). The CDR3 runs to 14 residues. Trimming took 4 bases from V and 1 from J, leaving 8 bases between them. The germline V gene has CDR1 SGHRS and CDR2 YFSETQ. CDR3 sequence (DNA): TGCGCCAGCAGCCCACAGGGAACTAATGAAAAACTGTTTTTT. It yields the protein CASSPQGTNEKLFF.

This clone turned up a few times. The CDR3 DNA reads as TGTGCCAGCTCACCCTCCGGACAGAACTACGAGCAGTACTTC. It is translated as CASSPSGQNYEQYF. The chain joins TRBV18 to TRBJ2-7, with a weak D call TRBD1 (6 bases). This CDR3 is built from 14 residues. Trimming took 3 bases from V and 3 from J, leaving 12 bases between them. CDR1 is KGHSH, CDR2 LQKENI, per germline.

The V gene is TRBV6-6, the J gene TRBJ1-1, with D possibly being TRBD1 (5 bases). Trimming removed 6 bases at V and 8 bases at J, with 16 bases between. Germline CDR1 is MNHNY and CDR2 is SVGAGI (reference sequence). The CDR3 contains 13 residues. The CDR3 coding sequence is TGTGCCAGCAGATACGATACAGGTTCCGAAGCTTTCTTT. It codes for CASRYDTGSEAFF.